The entry below describes one TCR beta chain. V lost 2 bases and J lost 4; bases outside the gene matches: 14. This CDR3 has 18 residues. Germline CDR1 reads MGHRA; CDR2 reads YSYEKL. This specimen belongs to a study of shared clonotypes between healthy human individuals. About the study: Sampling drew on donors who were a couple of women and a few men aged 18 to 49. The study used three CD4 naive, three CD4 memory, two CD8 naive and one CD8 memory plate per donor.

Several immunoSEQ 96-well plates shared each subset's DNA, each plate a replicate. Authors' processing steps: ImmunoSEQ only sent back junction sequences with no quality scores, so filtering was done differently. The assay was immunoSEQ multiplex PCR, and TCRdb's table has in-frame clones only and misses some. V, J and clone size were drawn from that table, and D and trimming were deduced from the DNA. The sample yields a few million clones, about 92% seen once. This TCR derives from a man younger than 35 in good health. Some clones in this sample may be carry-over from other donors' samples. The sample comprised naive CD4+ T cells from PBMCs. Stated subset: CD45RA+ positively selected. The chain is built from TRBV4-1 and TRBJ2-1, with 7 bases identical to TRBD1. The CDR3 DNA follows: TGCGCCAGCAGCCAACGCGAGCCGACGGGACAGCGGTACAATGAGCAGTTCTTC. The encoded protein is CASSQREPTGQRYNEQFF.